The clone carrying this T cell receptor beta chain was recorded many times. The antigen is undetermined. This record comes from a study of T cells in Graves' hyperthyroidism and ophthalmopathy. Study-level information: Specimen type is peripheral blood, collected at initial diagnosis prior to any treatment.

Using RNA transcripts as the source, TCR beta CDR3 regions were amplified. HTBI primers drove first-round RT-PCR of the TCR CDR3. TCRdb re-called the multiplex PCR reads with MiXCR, one entry per CDR3 protein. The data show about 370,000 distinct CDR3 sequences, roughly 15% seen once. Whole-study findings and limits: Blood shared most expanded thyroid clonotypes above 0.001. Model output signaled ophthalmopathy a median about seven months ahead of onset.

PBMCs came from 9 to 10 ml fresh peripheral blood. The sequenced sample was blood. The TCR was taken from a woman aged 55-75 years with Graves' ophthalmopathy.

CDR3 loop: CASSFRDSTDTQYF. As DNA, the CDR3 is TGTGCCAGCAGTTTCCGGGACAGCACAGATACGCAGTATTTT. The chain couples TRBV28 to TRBJ2-3; D assignment may be TRBD1 or TRBD2 (5 bases each). Germline CDR1 reads MDHEN; CDR2 reads SYDVKM. The CDR3 is made up of 14 amino acids. The V end lost 3 bases, the J end lost 0 bases, and 7 bases lay between the germline ends. Supplemented by reference TRBV28 and TRBJ2-3, the full variable domain reads DVKVTQSSRYLVKRTGEKVFLECVQDMDHENMFWYRQDPGLGLRLIYFSYDVKMKEKGDIPEGYSVSREKKERFSLILESASTNQTSMYLCASSFRDSTDTQYFGPGTRLTVL.